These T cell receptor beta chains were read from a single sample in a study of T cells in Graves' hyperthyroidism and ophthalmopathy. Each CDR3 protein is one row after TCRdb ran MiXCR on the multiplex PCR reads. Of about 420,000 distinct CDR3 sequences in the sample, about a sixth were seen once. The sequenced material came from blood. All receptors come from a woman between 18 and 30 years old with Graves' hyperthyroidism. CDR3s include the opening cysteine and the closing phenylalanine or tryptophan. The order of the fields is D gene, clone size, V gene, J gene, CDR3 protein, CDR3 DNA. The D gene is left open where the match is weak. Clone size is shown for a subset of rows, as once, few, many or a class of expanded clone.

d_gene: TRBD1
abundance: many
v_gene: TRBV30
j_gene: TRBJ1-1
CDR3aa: CAWSVPGAGGYYTEAFF
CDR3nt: TGTGCCTGGAGTGTACCTGGGGCAGGGGGCTACTACACTGAAGCTTTCTTT

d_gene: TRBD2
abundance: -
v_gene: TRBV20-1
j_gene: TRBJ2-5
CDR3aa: CSAPAPGGAETQYF
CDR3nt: TGCAGTGCTCCGGCCCCGGGGGGGGCAGAGACCCAGTACTTC

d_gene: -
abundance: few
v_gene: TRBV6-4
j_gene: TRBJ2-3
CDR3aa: CASSEEAGKTDTQYF
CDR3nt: TGTGCCAGCAGTGAGGAGGCGGGGAAAACAGATACGCAGTATTTT

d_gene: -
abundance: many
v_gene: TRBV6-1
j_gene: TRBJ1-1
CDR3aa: CASDRRNMNTEAFF
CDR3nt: TGTGCCAGCGACCGCAGGAACATGAACACTGAAGCTTTCTTT

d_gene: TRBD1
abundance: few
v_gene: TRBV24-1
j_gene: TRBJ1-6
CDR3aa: CATDSGTGSPLHF
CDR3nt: TGTGCCACCGACTCCGGGACAGGCTCACCCCTCCACTTT

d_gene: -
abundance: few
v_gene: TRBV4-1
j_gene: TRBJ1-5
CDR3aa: CASSQVEGGNQPQHF
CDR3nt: TGCGCCAGCAGCCAAGTCGAGGGGGGCAATCAGCCCCAGCATTTT

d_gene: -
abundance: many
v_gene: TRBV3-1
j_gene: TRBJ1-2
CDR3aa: CASSERVTGGDYGYTF
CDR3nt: TGTGCCAGCAGCGAACGGGTTACAGGAGGTGACTATGGCTACACCTTC

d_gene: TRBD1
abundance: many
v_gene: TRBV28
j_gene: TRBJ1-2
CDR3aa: CASSVTGGGYGYTF
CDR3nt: TGTGCCAGCAGTGTTACAGGGGGCGGGTATGGCTACACCTTC

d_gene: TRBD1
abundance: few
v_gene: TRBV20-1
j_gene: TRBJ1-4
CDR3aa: CSARDPRTGEGKLFF
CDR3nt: TGCAGTGCTAGAGACCCTAGGACAGGGGAGGGAAAACTGTTTTTT

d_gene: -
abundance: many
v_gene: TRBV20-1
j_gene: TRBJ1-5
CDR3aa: CSATGGASDQPQHF
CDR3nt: TGCAGTGCCACCGGGGGGGCTTCGGATCAGCCCCAGCATTTT

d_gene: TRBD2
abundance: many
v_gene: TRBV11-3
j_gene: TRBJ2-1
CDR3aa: CASSPRRSGGSTYNEQFF
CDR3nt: TGTGCCAGCAGCCCCCGGAGGAGCGGGGGGTCGACCTACAATGAGCAGTTCTTC

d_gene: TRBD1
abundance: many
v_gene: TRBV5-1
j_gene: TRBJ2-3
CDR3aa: CASSLEGTESDTQYF
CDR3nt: TGCGCCAGCAGCTTGGAAGGGACAGAGTCAGATACGCAGTATTTT